Below, one TCR beta chain is given with its context. These data belong to a study of blood T cell repertoires in COVID-19. CDR3 length equals 15 residues. V dropped 3 bases and J dropped 4; count of bases not matched to a gene: 5. Per the germline V gene, CDR1 is MDHEN and CDR2 is SYDVKM. Sequencing was performed with immunoSEQ multiplex PCR; in TCRdb, only in-frame clones are kept and a portion is missing. The data contain about 190,000 clones, approximately 90% of them seen just once; the ten biggest clones take up around 2.3%. The receptor was derived from a man in his sixties or seventies with active or convalescent COVID-19. The chain is built from TRBV28 and TRBJ1-4; 7 bases map to TRBD1. Specimen: peripheral blood. The CDR3 region has the DNA TGTGCCAGCAGTTTCTCGACAGGGCTTAATGAAAAACTGTTTTTT. Protein: CASSFSTGLNEKLFF.